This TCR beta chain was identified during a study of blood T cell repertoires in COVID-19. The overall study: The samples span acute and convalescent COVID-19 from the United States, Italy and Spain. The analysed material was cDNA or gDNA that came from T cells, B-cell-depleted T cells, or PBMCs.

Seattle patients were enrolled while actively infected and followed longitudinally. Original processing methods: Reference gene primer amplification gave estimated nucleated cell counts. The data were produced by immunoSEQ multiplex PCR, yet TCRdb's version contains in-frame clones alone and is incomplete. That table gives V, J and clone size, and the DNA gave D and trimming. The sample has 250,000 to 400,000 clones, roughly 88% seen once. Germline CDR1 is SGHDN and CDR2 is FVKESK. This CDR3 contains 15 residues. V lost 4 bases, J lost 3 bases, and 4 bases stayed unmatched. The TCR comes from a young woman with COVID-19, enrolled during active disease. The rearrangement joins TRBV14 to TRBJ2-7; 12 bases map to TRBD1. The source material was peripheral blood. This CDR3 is CASSLGTGGLYEQYF. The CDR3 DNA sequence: TGTGCCAGCAGCCTCGGGACAGGGGGCCTCTACGAGCAGTACTTC.